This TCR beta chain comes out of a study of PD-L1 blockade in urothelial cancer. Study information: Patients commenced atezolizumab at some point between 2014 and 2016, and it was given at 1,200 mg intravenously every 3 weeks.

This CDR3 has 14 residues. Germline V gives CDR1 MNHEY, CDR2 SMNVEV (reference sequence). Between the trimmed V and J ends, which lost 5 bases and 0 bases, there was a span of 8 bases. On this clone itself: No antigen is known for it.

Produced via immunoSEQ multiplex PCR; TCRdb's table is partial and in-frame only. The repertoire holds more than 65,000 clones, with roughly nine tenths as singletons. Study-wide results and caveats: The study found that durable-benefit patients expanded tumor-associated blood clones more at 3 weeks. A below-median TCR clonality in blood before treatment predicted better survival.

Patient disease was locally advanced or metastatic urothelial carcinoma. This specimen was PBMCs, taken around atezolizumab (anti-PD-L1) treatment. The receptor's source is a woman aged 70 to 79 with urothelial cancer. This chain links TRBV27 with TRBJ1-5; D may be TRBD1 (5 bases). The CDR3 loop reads CASSLGDSNQPQHF. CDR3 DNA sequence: TGTGCCAGCAGTCTAGGGGATAGCAATCAGCCCCAGCATTTT.